These 2 T cell receptor beta chains originate from one sample sequenced in a study of control samples from healthy donors and cancer patients (dated by TCRdb to about 2020). The library was produced with the immunoSEQ multiplex PCR assay. TCRdb took this table from immuneACCESS and kept in-frame rearrangements with V and J called. Such tables lack part of the clones; where checked against another copy, unresolved V genes explain under half of the gap, and the rest is unexplained. For this sample the table gives 100,000 to 150,000 clones, of which approximately 92% were detected only once. Less than 0.65% of the sample is held by the ten biggest clonotypes. The sequenced sample was PBMCs. Receptors originate from an elderly man with head and neck cancer.

The chain links TRBV14 to TRBJ1-4; 7 nucleotides match TRBD1. Germline CDR1 reads SGHDN; CDR2 reads FVKESK. The CDR3 contains 14 residues. The V gene end was trimmed by 4 bases and the J gene end by 5 bases; junction bases not matched to a gene: 4. CDR3 region: CASSLGTANEKLFF. Written as DNA, the CDR3 is TGTGCCAGCAGCCTCGGGACAGCAAATGAAAAACTGTTTTTT.

V gene TRBV19 combines with J gene TRBJ1-5; D may be TRBD1 (5 bases). Germline CDR1 LNHDA, CDR2 SQIVND (reference sequence). V was cut by 3 bases and J by 6 bases, with 18 bases left in between. This CDR3 spans 16 amino acids. The CDR3 sequence is CASSIKPRQFGQPQHF. CDR3 DNA sequence: TGTGCCAGTAGTATCAAACCCAGACAGTTTGGTCAGCCCCAGCATTTT.